This is a list of T cell receptor beta chains from one sample in a study of identifying expanded T cells in peripheral blood. Method: immunoSEQ multiplex PCR; TCRdb's copy keeps in-frame clones and lacks some. The table includes 70,000 to 100,000 clones, approximately 83% detected once. Sequenced sample: blood. The receptors were sampled from a person between 18 and 70 years old in good health. Both conserved end residues are trimmed from each CDR3.

>9|TRBV20-1|TRBJ2-5
SASRSETQY
>11|TRBV25-1|TRBJ2-1
ASSEPYRGEQF
>15|TRBV4-3|TRBJ1-4
ASSQVASRVGSEKLF
>12|TRBV5-5|TRBJ1-1
ASSLGRGDTEAF
>12|TRBV6-6|TRBJ1-6
ASTNRGENSPLH
>13|TRBV7-8|TRBJ2-7
ASSGGRDSSYEQY
>17|TRBV7-8|TRBJ2-5
ASSLHGRGQGGMGETQY
>9|TRBV7-9|TRBJ1-2
ASSSRGGYT
>13|TRBV13|TRBJ2-2
ASSPPGAFTGELF
>13|TRBV5-5|TRBJ1-1
ASSFYVRPDTEAF
>12|TRBV5-1|TRBJ1-2
ASSSGGTNYGYT
>14|TRBV5-6|TRBJ2-7
ASSLDENGFADEQY
>13|TRBV27|TRBJ1-6
ASSLTSVRNSPLH
>12|TRBV2|TRBJ1-6
ASRGEWRNSPLH
>13|TRBV19|TRBJ1-2
ASSFKREINYGYT
>12|TRBV28|TRBJ1-3
ASRFQISGNTIY
>12|TRBV11-3|TRBJ1-2
ASSLVWGPGGYT
>11|TRBV6-5|TRBJ2-7
ASSLAVGTAAN
>10|TRBV6-5|TRBJ1-2
ASSYPRGGYT
>14|TRBV7-9|TRBJ2-1
ASSLISGPSYNEQF
>13|TRBV6-5|TRBJ1-2
ASRRNRALNYGYT
>13|TRBV9|TRBJ2-5
ASSDGQGYQETQY